Presented here are 13 T cell receptor beta chains from one specimen sequenced in a study of T cell repertoires in cytomegalovirus infection (dated by TCRdb to about 2019). Per the publication, the treatment or condition label means: in vitro stimulation with specific CMV peptide epitopes to enrich CMV-specific T cells. Sequencing was carried out with an Illumina HiSeq 1500. TCRdb itself trimmed the public reads at Q25 with fastp, ran MiXCR and retained productive beta chains. A single entry per CDR3 protein holds the most common genes and DNA from its merged rows. The sample includes approximately 220,000 distinct CDR3 sequences, with roughly 34% observed a single time. The ten largest clones capture around 60% of the sample. No antigen has been assigned to these receptors. The source was CD8+ T cells from cultured PBMCs, collected from culture after CMV antigen stimulation. These receptors all stem from a human donor in good health (CMV status not recorded). Some clones in this sample may be carry-over from other donors' samples.

This clonotype was detected ten times or more. The chain carries TRBV7-3 and TRBJ2-3; D gene uncertain. V lost 4 bases, J lost 3 bases, and 8 bases lay in between. This CDR3 has 13 amino acids. In germline, CDR1 is SGHTA, CDR2 FQGTGA. CDR3 DNA: TGTGCCAGCAGCTCACTGGGGACAGATACGCAGTATTTT. This translates into CASSSLGTDTQYF.

The V gene is TRBV11-2, the J gene TRBJ2-1, with TRBD1 matching 7 bases. Trimming took 5 bases from V and 7 from J; bases not matched to a gene: 8. Germline V gene sequence: CDR1 SGHAT, CDR2 FQNNGV. This CDR3 contains 14 residues. The CDR3, as DNA: TGTGCCAGCAGCGGCGAAGGGGGCCTAAATGAGCAGTTCTTC. It encodes CASSGEGGLNEQFF.

The chain uses TRBV7-8 and TRBJ2-7; D is possibly TRBD1 or TRBD2 (5 bases each). Germline V gene lookup returns CDR1 SGHVS and CDR2 FQNEAQ. Between the trimmed V and J ends, which lost 5 bases and 4 bases, there was a span of 9 bases. The CDR3 contains 12 residues. CDR3 sequence (DNA): TGTGCCAGCAGCCAGAGGGGTTACGAGCAGTACTTC. Residues: CASSQRGYEQYF.

This clonotype was counted between two and nine times. The chain combines TRBV2 with TRBJ1-1; 8 bases align to TRBD1. Germline-derived CDR1 and CDR2 are SNHLY and FYNNEI. J lost 4 bases, V lost 2 bases, and 3 bases had no gene match. This CDR3 spans 14 amino acids. Here the CDR3 reads CASSERDRTTEAFF. CDR3 DNA: TGTGCCAGCAGTGAAAGGGACAGGACCACTGAAGCTTTCTTT.

This clonotype was counted a few times. This rearrangement joins TRBV14 to TRBJ2-3, with TRBD2 matching 7 bases. The length of the CDR3 is 15 residues. Germline loops: CDR1 SGHDN, CDR2 FVKESK. Losses at the gene ends were 4 bases for V and 0 bases for J; bases not matched to a gene: 4. The CDR3 DNA is TGTGCCAGCAGCCCGGGGGGATATAGCACAGATACGCAGTATTTT. It encodes CASSPGGYSTDTQYF.

V gene TRBV5-6 combines with J gene TRBJ1-1, with a tentative D call TRBD1 (6 bases). Trimming took 4 bases from V and 4 from J, leaving 17 bases between them. Germline CDR1 reads SGHDT; CDR2 reads YYEEEE. The CDR3 covers 15 residues. CDR3 amino acids: CASSPEVGGRTEAFF. The CDR3 DNA follows: TGTGCCAGCAGCCCTGAGGTTGGGGGGCGCACTGAAGCTTTCTTT.

This clonotype was observed a handful of times. The CDR3, as DNA: TGTGCCCGGAGAGGGGACAGGGGCTCTGGAAACACCATATATTTT. This gives the protein CARRGDRGSGNTIYF. V is TRBV2 and J is TRBJ1-3, with 10 bases fitting TRBD1. The CDR3 covers 15 residues. The germline gives CDR1 SNHLY, CDR2 FYNNEI. With V trimmed by 11 bases and J by 0 bases, 7 bases remained unmatched.

This clonotype has a handful of counts. The chain is built from TRBV7-6 and TRBJ2-7; D possibly matches TRBD1 or TRBD2 (5 bases each). Germline CDR1 and CDR2: SGHVS and FNYEAQ. The CDR3 covers 15 residues. The ends were cut back, 5 bases at V and 2 bases at J, with 16 bases in the middle. CDR3 nucleotides: TGTGCCAGCAGCCCCAGCCTAGGGGACCCCTACGAGCAGTACTTC. Its protein product is CASSPSLGDPYEQYF.

The chain uses TRBV7-6 and TRBJ2-1, with D maybe TRBD1 (5 bases). Trimming took off 4 bases at V and 6 bases at J, with 16 bases between the two ends. This CDR3 comprises 15 residues. Germline assignment: CDR1 SGHVS and CDR2 FNYEAQ. CDR3 coding DNA: TGTGCCAGCAGCTCCCCAAAGGACACGGGCAATGAGCAGTTCTTC. Translated, it gives CASSSPKDTGNEQFF.

The chain links TRBV6-2 or TRBV6-3 to TRBJ2-7; TRBD1 matches at 7 bases. The CDR3 sequence is 12 residues long. Germline V gene sequence: CDR1 MNHEY, CDR2 SVGEGT. V dropped 8 bases and J dropped 2; count of bases not matched to a gene: 3. CDR3 sequence: CASAGTAYEQYF. The CDR3 DNA reads as TGTGCCAGCGCCGGGACAGCCTACGAGCAGTACTTC.

This rearrangement joins TRBV7-6 to TRBJ2-2, with 8 positions matching TRBD1. Germline V gene lookup returns CDR1 SGHVS and CDR2 FNYEAQ. There are 17 residues in the CDR3. The J segment lost 5 bases and the V segment lost 5 bases, leaving 13 bases of the junction unmatched. CDR3 residues: CASSMNPSGGPTGELFF. The CDR3 DNA is TGTGCCAGCAGCATGAATCCGTCAGGGGGCCCGACCGGGGAGCTGTTTTTT. Full variable domain (rest looked up from reference TRBV7-6 and TRBJ2-2): GAGVSQSPRYKVTKRGQDVALRCDPISGHVSLYWYRQALGQGPEFLTYFNYEAQQDKSGLPNDRFSAERPEGSISTLTIQRTEQRDSAMYRCASSMNPSGGPTGELFFGEGSRLTVL.

The gene calls are TRBV5-1 and TRBJ2-3; D is possibly TRBD2 (7 bases). V shed 2 bases and J shed 3 bases, with 16 bases lying between them. The CDR3 spans 16 residues. Germline V lookup: CDR1 SGHRS, CDR2 YFSETQ. CDR3 nucleotides: TGCGCCAGCAGCTTCGTCGGGGGGACAAGGACAGATACGCAGTATTTT. This sequence encodes CASSFVGGTRTDTQYF.

The V and J genes are TRBV28 and TRBJ2-1; no reliable D call. Trimming pared 3 bases from V and 8 bases from J, leaving 8 bases between. Looked up from germline, CDR1 is MDHEN and CDR2 is SYDVKM. The CDR3 has 12 amino acids. CDR3 in DNA: TGTGCCAGCAGTTTCTGGTCGGATGAGCAGTTCTTC. It encodes CASSFWSDEQFF.